This is a list of T cell receptor beta chains from one sample in a study of PD-1 blockade in classical Hodgkin lymphoma. TCRdb's table, derived via immunoSEQ multiplex PCR, lists solely in-frame clones and lacks some. In the table there are 100,000 or so clones, around 89% of which are singletons. This specimen consisted of peripheral blood mononuclear cells (PBMCs), obtained before the second cycle of nivolumab. The receptors derive from a human donor with classical Hodgkin lymphoma. Each CDR3 is given with its conserved first and last residue. The D gene is left open where the match is weak.

j_call d_call v_call cdr3_aa
TRBJ1-2 NA TRBV28 CASSPGGAGYGYTF
TRBJ1-1 NA TRBV18 CASSSDRNTEAFF
TRBJ2-3 NA TRBV11-2 CASSLDRSGQYF
TRBJ1-1 NA TRBV7-9 CASGGGPTEAFF
TRBJ2-7 TRBD2 TRBV9 CASSPGLAGGRYEQYF
TRBJ2-1 TRBD2 TRBV27 CASSTRASGGIYEQFF
TRBJ1-1 NA TRBV14 CASSQVLNTEAFF
TRBJ1-1 NA TRBV11-2 CASSLFLEAFF
TRBJ2-7 NA TRBV4-1 CASSQSGFASTDEQYF
TRBJ1-6 NA TRBV18 CASSPPSADYNSPLHF
TRBJ1-2 NA TRBV5-1 CASSLVRENYGYTF
TRBJ2-5 NA TRBV21-1 CASSYGPQETQYF
TRBJ1-5 NA TRBV5-6 CASSLWGRQPQHF
TRBJ2-7 NA TRBV4-3 CASSQEFGGLSEQYF
TRBJ1-1 NA TRBV11-1 CASSPRVSLNTEAFF
TRBJ1-3 NA TRBV19 CASMEALGAGNTIYF
TRBJ2-7 NA TRBV7-2 CASSLSGRIGYEQYF
TRBJ1-2 TRBD1 TRBV10-3 CAIRAGTGVLGYTF
TRBJ2-1 NA TRBV7-3 CASSSWANNEQFF
TRBJ2-3 NA TRBV5-6 CASSLDPSDTQYF
TRBJ2-7 NA TRBV5-5 CASSLERGYEQYF
TRBJ1-2 NA TRBV28 CASSLGAARSGYTF
TRBJ1-4 NA TRBV28 CASSLPGQTETLLFF
TRBJ2-1 TRBD2 TRBV13 CASRRGLPTSGVYNEQFF
TRBJ2-5 NA TRBV4-3 CASSQVPGVGETQYF
TRBJ2-3 TRBD2 TRBV19 CASSIEGGSTDTQYF
TRBJ1-1 TRBD1 TRBV19 CASVISGTGVREAFF
TRBJ1-2 NA TRBV6-5 CASRVGDGYTF
TRBJ1-1 NA TRBV11-2 CASSLDSGRDWTEAFF
TRBJ2-7 NA TRBV9 CASSVLGEGSYEQYF
TRBJ1-6 NA TRBV7-8 CASSLERGSYNSPLHF
TRBJ2-1 TRBD2 TRBV6-5 CASSYAGGIDEQFF
TRBJ1-5 NA TRBV7-2 CASSSSGSQPQHF
TRBJ2-1 NA TRBV9 CASSVGGRGPNHSSGQFF
TRBJ1-2 NA TRBV7-9 CASSLISANYGYTF
TRBJ2-7 TRBD2 TRBV30 CAWSPGLAVYEQYF
TRBJ2-7 NA TRBV11-2 CASSPYVMWGGLGEQYF
TRBJ2-1 NA TRBV19 CASSTVVYTVYNEQFF
TRBJ2-7 NA TRBV2 CASSGESYEQYF
TRBJ1-3 NA TRBV15 CATSRGWGGPVTGNTIYF
TRBJ2-5 NA TRBV5-1 CASSPPETGRGETQYF
TRBJ1-1 NA TRBV6-1 CASSEGLWMNTEAFF
TRBJ2-5 TRBD1 TRBV7-2 CASSPGGQETQYF
TRBJ1-1 TRBD1 TRBV7-8 CASSLQGGGTEAFF
TRBJ2-3 TRBD2 TRBV27 CASSARLAGATDTQYF
TRBJ1-6 TRBD1 TRBV13 CASSSAGTELINSPLHF
TRBJ2-7 NA TRBV11-2 CASSLGYRAYEQYF
TRBJ2-1 NA TRBV11-3 CASSFSSTSYNEQFF
TRBJ2-3 NA TRBV2 CASSEVGVGSDTQYF
TRBJ2-6 NA TRBV6-1 CASNEDSSGANVLTF
TRBJ2-3 NA TRBV30 CAWSVMGPDTQYF
TRBJ2-3 NA TRBV7-9 CASPGLRVDTQYF
TRBJ1-5 NA TRBV2 CASRLSDHSNQPQHF
TRBJ1-2 NA TRBV5-8 CASRGAGVNYGYTF
TRBJ1-6 NA TRBV7-2 CASSLDRVVTRLDSPLHF